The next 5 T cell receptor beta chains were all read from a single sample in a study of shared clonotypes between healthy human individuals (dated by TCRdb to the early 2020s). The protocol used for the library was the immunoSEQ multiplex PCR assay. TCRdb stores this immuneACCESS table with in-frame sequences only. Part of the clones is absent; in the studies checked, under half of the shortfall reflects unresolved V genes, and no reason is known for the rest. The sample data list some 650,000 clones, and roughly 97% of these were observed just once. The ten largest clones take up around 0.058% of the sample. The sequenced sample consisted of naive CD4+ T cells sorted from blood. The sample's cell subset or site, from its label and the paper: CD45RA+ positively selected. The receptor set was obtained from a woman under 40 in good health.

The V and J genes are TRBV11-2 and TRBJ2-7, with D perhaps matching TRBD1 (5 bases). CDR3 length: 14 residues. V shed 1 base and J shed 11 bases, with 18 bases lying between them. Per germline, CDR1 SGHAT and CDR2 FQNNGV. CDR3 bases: TGTGCCAGCAGCTTAGTGGACACTTTTTCGTTGGAGTACTTC. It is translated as CASSLVDTFSLEYF.

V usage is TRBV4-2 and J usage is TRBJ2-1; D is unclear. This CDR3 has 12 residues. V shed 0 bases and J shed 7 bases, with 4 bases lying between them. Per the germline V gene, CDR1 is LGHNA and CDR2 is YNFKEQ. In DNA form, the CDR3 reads TGTGCCAGCAGCCAAGATATGAATGAGCAGTTCTTC. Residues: CASSQDMNEQFF.

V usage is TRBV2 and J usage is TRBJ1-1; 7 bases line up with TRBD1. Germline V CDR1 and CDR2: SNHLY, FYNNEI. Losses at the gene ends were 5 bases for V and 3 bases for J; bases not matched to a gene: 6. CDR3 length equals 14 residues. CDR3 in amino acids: CASSSRGLDTEAFF. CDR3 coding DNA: TGTGCCAGCAGTTCGAGGGGGCTCGACACTGAAGCTTTCTTT.

CDR3 nucleotide sequence: TGTGCCAGCAGTGAAGCCCTCATGGACAGTAGCTACGAGCAGTACTTC. Its translation is CASSEALMDSSYEQYF. J is TRBJ2-7 and V is TRBV6-1; D might be TRBD1 (6 bases). Trimming left V 0 bases short and J 3 bases short, with 15 bases between. The CDR3 is made up of 16 amino acids. Per the germline V gene, CDR1 is MNHNS and CDR2 is SASEGT.

CDR3 region: CASSLEYGTGHEQYF. The CDR3 DNA is TGTGCCAGCAGCTTAGAATACGGGACCGGTCACGAGCAGTACTTC. The V and J genes are TRBV11-2 and TRBJ2-7, with D perhaps TRBD1 or TRBD2 (5 bases each). Trimming pared 0 bases from V and 5 bases from J, leaving 14 bases between. CDR1 and CDR2 (germline): SGHAT, FQNNGV. The CDR3 covers 15 residues.